This TCR beta chain derives from a study of cytomegalovirus exposure and HLA in healthy donors. Overall study: Counted in an early data release were about 86 million unique TCRs from HLA-typed donors.

Whole-study findings and limits: HLA restriction was apparent for most CMV-associated TCR beta chains in a later analysis. TCR sequences were mostly rare, though some public TCRs occurred in many donors.

V trimming: 0 bases; J trimming: 2 bases; junction bases outside the gene matches: 0. In germline, CDR1 is SGHNT, CDR2 YYREEE (reference sequence). The CDR3 covers 14 residues. PCR amplification relied on 60 Vbeta primers (plus 13 Jbeta primers). Data came from immunoSEQ multiplex PCR; TCRdb stores just in-frame clones and leaves some out. The sample contains more than 110,000 clones, roughly 80% of which appear only once. This clone was seen more than once but under ten times. The antigen remains unidentified. The same CDR3 arises from other DNA sequences in this sample as well. The sequencing sample was made of PBMCs. V gene TRBV5-4 combines with J gene TRBJ2-7, with TRBD1 identical over 9 bases. This receptor was identified in a female donor in good health and CMV-seronegative. CDR3: CASSLDRGPYEQYF. The CDR3 nucleotides read TGTGCCAGCAGCTTGGACAGGGGGCCCTACGAGCAGTACTTC. Full variable domain (missing parts from reference TRBV5-4 and TRBJ2-7): ETGVTQSPTHLIKTRGQQVTLRCSSQSGHNTVSWYQQALGQGPQFIFQYYREEENGRGNFPPRFSGLQFPNYSSELNVNALELDDSALYLCASSLDRGPYEQYFGPGTRLTVT.